This record covers a single T cell receptor beta chain. This sample was taken from a study of control samples from healthy donors and cancer patients. Assay used: immunoSEQ multiplex PCR; TCRdb lists only in-frame clones, some missing. The sample lists approximately 190,000 clones, about nine tenths occurring once. The CDR3 extends over 22 amino acids. The germline V gene encodes CDR1 KGHSH and CDR2 LQKENI. Trimming took 1 base from V and 0 from J, leaving 28 bases between them. This sequence joins TRBV18 and TRBJ1-3, with D maybe TRBD1 (5 bases). The TCR was taken from a man aged 25-40 years in good health. The sample comprised blood. This CDR3 is CASSPLTGARKGSASSGNTIYF. CDR3 bases: TGTGCCAGCTCACCACTGACTGGGGCGAGGAAAGGCTCTGCCAGCTCTGGAAACACCATATATTTT. Drawing the rest from reference TRBV18 and TRBJ1-3, the complete variable domain is NAGVMQNPRHLVRRRGQEARLRCSPMKGHSHVYWYRQLPEEGLKFMVYLQKENIIDESGMPKERFSAEFPKEGPSILRIQQVVRGDSAAYFCASSPLTGARKGSASSGNTIYFGEGSWLTVV.